This TCR beta chain was captured by sequencing in a study of monozygotic twins with inflammatory bowel disease (dated by TCRdb to about 2019). Study-level background: A total of about 28 monozygotic twin pairs were included in the full study, comprising nine German pairs (four IBD-concordant, five IBD-discordant) and 19 IBD-discordant Danish pairs. The search for disease-associated traits relied mainly on comparing, within discordant pairs, IBD patients with their genetically identical healthy co-twins. Each individual had, on average, about 151 000 unique TCRalpha sequences and 181 000 unique TCRbeta sequences available for analysis. Overall study outcomes, separate from this receptor: A decrease in TCRbeta repertoire diversity, as measured by inverse Simpson index, was observed in IBD patients compared with their healthy co-twins. The analysis was unable to tell apart different T cell subtypes. Because patients received different immunosuppressive treatments, the repertoires may have picked up extra background noise and variability between individuals. Compared with healthy twins, IBD patients shared fewer clonotypes with other individuals, and the difference was most pronounced in patients with signs of disease activity. Concordant and discordant twins showed no difference in repertoire similarity, possibly because of limited statistical power. No single strong signal or clonotype linked to IBD turned up in the results, so the idea that one exists was not supported.

Based on the germline V gene, the CDR1 and CDR2 sequences are MDHEN and SYDVKM. CDR3 length: 14 amino acids, cysteine to phenylalanine. The DNA sequence is not available. Library preparation employed 5' RACE. Preparation of each TCR library used 3,500 to 4,500 ng of total RNA. For each sample, cDNA was synthesized in eight separate reactions using SMARTScribe reverse transcriptase. During cDNA synthesis, template switching was used to introduce unique molecular identifiers that contained a 6-nucleotide sample barcode. TCRalpha and TCRbeta cDNA was amplified in two nested PCRs of around 15 and 10 cycles, and bead purification was carried out after each PCR. Before amplification, the cDNA was both treated with uracil DNA-glycosylase and purified with the QIAquick PCR purification kit. In the second PCR, Illumina TruSeq-compatible adapters and sample-specific barcodes were added. Library quality and concentration were checked on TapeStation and Qubit, and libraries were pooled at around 4.7 ng each. Pooled libraries were sequenced on an Illumina HiSeq2500 single-index Rapid Run with 2 x 100 bp reads and custom sequencing primers. On the authors' methods: PCR and sequencing errors were corrected by UMI-based consensus assembly using MiGEC version 1.2.6. MiXCR version 2.1.1 handled V(D)J alignment, clonotype assembly and CDR3 extraction. Normalisation of gene usage, clonotype sharing and MAIT/NKT TCR abundance was achieved by analysing the top 1000, 10 000 and 20 000 clonotypes per sample. Diversity was computed as the inverse Simpson index with the vegan R package after downsampling to 27 000 UMIs. Paired Mann-Whitney U tests were applied to discordant twin pairs, with Benjamini-Hochberg correction for multiple testing. TCRdb reprocessed the sequencing reads and holds a single record per CDR3 protein sequence, with no DNA. The V and J calls were determined by TCRdb, not by the authors. The table for this sample shows a few hundred thousand distinct CDR3 sequences. The leading ten clones occupy around 2.6% of the sample.

From each donor, a roughly 2.5 ml peripheral blood sample was drawn into PAXgene tubes and stored at -80 degrees C. Without any T cell sorting, total RNA was extracted from whole blood using the PAXgene blood miRNA kit on an automated QIAcube. Peripheral blood from monozygotic twin pairs who were concordant or discordant for inflammatory bowel disease underwent deep TCRalpha and TCRbeta repertoire profiling using unique molecular barcoding. Smoking habits were recorded for all twin pairs, with individuals classified as current, former or never smokers. Points on this clonotype: What antigen it recognizes has not been identified.

The chain is made from TRBV28 and TRBJ2-7; TCRdb proposes TRBD1, but this gene call is untestable without DNA. Sample: blood. This receptor was obtained from a human donor with ulcerative colitis or Crohn's disease, or a healthy co-twin of an affected twin (not recorded which). The CDR3 protein sequence reads: CATRGGGSSYEQYF.